This TCR beta chain derives from a study of a mutant IDH1 vaccine in newly diagnosed glioma. The overall study: Initiation of the vaccine course occurred 4-6 weeks after radiotherapy alone, or alongside temozolomide cycles. Patients were pretreated with radiotherapy, temozolomide, or both, mostly both.

Libraries were prepared by immunoSEQ multiplex PCR; TCRdb keeps only in-frame clonotypes and omits some of them. The sample carries roughly 72,000 clones, roughly nine tenths recorded once. The time point here: week 5, during vaccination. All doses held 300 ug of mutant IDH1 20-mer peptide, with topical imiquimod. Note on this clone: Its antigen is undetermined.

V lost 6 bases and J lost 0, with 15 bases in between. CDR1 and CDR2 (germline): SGHRS, YFSETQ. The CDR3 is 16 residues long. Sequenced material: PBMCs, taken from a glioma patient whose treatment included an IDH1 peptide vaccine. The source of this sequence is a woman in her fifties or sixties with glioma. The chain uses TRBV5-1 and TRBJ1-4; D is undetermined. The DNA for the CDR3 is TGCGCCAGCAAAAGCGGGGTATTTGCAACTAATGAAAAACTGTTTTTT. Its protein is CASKSGVFATNEKLFF.